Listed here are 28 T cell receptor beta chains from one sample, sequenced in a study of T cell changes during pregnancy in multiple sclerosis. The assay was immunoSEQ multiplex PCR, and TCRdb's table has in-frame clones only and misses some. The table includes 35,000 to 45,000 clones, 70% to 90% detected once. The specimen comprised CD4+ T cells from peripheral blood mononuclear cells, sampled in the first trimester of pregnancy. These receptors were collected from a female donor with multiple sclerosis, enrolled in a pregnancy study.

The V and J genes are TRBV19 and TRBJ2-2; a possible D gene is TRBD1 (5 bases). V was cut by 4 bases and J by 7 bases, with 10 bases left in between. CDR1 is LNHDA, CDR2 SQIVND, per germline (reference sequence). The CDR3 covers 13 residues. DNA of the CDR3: TGTGCCAGTAGTAGCCAGGGCAGCGGGGAGCTGTTTTTT. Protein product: CASSSQGSGELFF.

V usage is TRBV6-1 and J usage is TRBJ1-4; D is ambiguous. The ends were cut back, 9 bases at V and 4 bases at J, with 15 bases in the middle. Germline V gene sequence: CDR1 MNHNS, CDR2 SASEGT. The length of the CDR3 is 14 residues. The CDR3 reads CASDPGRYNEKLFF. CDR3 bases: TGTGCCAGTGACCCGGGTCGGTATAATGAAAAACTGTTTTTT.

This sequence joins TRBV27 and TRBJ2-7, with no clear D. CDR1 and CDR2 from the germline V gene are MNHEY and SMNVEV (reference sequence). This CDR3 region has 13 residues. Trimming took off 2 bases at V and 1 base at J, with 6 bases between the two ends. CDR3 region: CASSLGLSYEQYF. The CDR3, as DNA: TGTGCCAGCAGTTTAGGGCTATCCTACGAGCAGTACTTC.

The CDR3 loop is CASSLPGVGYGYTF. The CDR3 DNA sequence: TGTGCCAGCAGCTTACCCGGGGTGGGCTATGGCTACACCTTC. The chain joins TRBV7-2 to TRBJ1-2; D not resolved. CDR3 length: 14 residues. The V end lost 2 bases, the J end lost 4 bases, and 11 bases lay between the germline ends. Germline V gene sequence: CDR1 SGHTA, CDR2 FQGNSA.

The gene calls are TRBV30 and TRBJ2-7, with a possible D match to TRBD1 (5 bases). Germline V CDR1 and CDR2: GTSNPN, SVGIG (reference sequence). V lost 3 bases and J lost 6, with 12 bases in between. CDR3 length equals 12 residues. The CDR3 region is CAWRKGFGEQYF. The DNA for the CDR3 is TGTGCCTGGAGAAAGGGGTTCGGCGAGCAGTACTTC.

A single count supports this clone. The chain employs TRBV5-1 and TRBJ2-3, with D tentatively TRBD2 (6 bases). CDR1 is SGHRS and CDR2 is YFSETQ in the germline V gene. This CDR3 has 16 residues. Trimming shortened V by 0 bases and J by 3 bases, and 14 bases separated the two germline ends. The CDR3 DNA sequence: TGCGCCAGCAGCTTGGTTTTAGGAGGGTCTACAGATACGCAGTATTTT. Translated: CASSLVLGGSTDTQYF.

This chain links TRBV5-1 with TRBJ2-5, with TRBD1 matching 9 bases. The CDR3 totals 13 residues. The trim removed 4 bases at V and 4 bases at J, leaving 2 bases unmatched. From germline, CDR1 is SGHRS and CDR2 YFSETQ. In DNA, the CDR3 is TGCGCCAGCAGCCCACAGGGGGCAGAGACCCAGTACTTC. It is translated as CASSPQGAETQYF.

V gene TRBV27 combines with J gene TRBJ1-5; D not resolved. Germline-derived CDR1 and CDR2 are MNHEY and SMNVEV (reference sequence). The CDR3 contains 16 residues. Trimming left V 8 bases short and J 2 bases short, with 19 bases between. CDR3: CASSQLGCRCNQPQHF. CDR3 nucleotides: TGTGCCAGCTCTCAGTTGGGCTGTAGATGCAATCAGCCCCAGCATTTT.

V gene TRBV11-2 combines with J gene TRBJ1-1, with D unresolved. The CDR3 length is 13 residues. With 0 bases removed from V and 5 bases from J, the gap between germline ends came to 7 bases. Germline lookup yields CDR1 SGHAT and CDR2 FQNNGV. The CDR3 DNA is TGTGCCAGCAGCTTAGATCGGGAAACTGAAGCTTTCTTT. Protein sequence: CASSLDRETEAFF.

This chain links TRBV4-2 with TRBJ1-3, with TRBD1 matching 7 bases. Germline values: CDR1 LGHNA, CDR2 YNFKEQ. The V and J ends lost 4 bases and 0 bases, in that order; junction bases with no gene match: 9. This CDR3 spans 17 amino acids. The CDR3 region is CASSRDPGQFSGNTIYF. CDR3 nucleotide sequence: TGTGCCAGCAGCCGGGATCCGGGACAGTTCTCTGGAAACACCATATATTTT.

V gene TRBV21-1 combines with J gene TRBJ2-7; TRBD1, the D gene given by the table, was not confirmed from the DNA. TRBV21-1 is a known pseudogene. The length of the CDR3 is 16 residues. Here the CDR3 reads CASSKGGTGQSYEQYF. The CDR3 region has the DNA TGTGCCAGCAGCAAAGGTGGGACAGGGCAATCCTACGAGCAGTACTTC.

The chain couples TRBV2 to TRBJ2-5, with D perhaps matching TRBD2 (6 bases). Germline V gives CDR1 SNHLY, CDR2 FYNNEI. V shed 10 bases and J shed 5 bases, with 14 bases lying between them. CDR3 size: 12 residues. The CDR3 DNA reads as TGTGCCACGGCCATCGGAGGGGAGACCCAGTACTTC. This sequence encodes CATAIGGETQYF.

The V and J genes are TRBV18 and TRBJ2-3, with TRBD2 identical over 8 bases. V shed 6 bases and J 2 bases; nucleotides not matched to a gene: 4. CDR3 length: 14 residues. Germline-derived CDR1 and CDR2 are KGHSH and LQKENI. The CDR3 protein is CASSWTSPTDTQYF. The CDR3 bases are TGTGCCAGCTCGTGGACTAGCCCCACAGATACGCAGTATTTT.

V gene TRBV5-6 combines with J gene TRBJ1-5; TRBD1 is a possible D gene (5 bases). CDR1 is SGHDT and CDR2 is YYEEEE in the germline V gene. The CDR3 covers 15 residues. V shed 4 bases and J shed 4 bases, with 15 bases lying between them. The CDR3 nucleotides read TGTGCCAGCAGCGTCATAACAGGTCGAAATCAGCCCCAGCATTTT. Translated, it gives CASSVITGRNQPQHF.

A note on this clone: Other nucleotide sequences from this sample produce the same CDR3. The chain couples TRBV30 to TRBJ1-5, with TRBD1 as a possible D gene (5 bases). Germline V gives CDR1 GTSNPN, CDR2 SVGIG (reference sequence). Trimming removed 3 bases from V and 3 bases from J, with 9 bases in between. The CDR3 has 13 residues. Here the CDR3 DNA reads TGTGCCTGGAGGGGGGGGGACAATCAGCCCCAGCATTTT. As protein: CAWRGGDNQPQHF.

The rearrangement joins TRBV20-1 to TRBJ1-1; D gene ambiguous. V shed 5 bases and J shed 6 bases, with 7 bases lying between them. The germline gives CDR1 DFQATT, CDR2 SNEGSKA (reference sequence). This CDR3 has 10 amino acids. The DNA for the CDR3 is TGCAGTGCTGTGAAGCCTGAAGCTTTCTTT. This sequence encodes CSAVKPEAFF.

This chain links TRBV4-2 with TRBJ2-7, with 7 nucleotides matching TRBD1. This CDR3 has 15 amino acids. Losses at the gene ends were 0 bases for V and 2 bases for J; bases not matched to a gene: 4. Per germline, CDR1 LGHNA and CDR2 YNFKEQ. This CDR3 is CASSQDDRATYEQYF. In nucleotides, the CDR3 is TGTGCCAGCAGCCAAGATGACAGGGCAACCTACGAGCAGTACTTC.

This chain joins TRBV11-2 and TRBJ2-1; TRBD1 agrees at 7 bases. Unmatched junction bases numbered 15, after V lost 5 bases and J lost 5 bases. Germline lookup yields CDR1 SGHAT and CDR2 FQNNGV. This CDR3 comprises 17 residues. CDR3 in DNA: TGTGCCAGCAGCCCTCGAACCGGGACAGTATTGAACAATGAGCAGTTCTTC. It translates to CASSPRTGTVLNNEQFF. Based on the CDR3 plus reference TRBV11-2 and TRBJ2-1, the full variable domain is EAGVAQSPRYKIIEKRQSVAFWCNPISGHATLYWYQQILGQGPKLLIQFQNNGVVDDSQLPKDRFSAERLKGVDSTLKIQPAKLEDSAVYLCASSPRTGTVLNNEQFFGPGTRLTVL.

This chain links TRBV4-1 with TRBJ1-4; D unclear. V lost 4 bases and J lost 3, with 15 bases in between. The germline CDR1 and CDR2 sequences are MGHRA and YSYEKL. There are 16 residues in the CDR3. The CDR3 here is CASSPGRVLANEKLFF. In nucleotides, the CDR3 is TGCGCCAGCAGCCCCGGGCGGGTTCTGGCTAATGAAAAACTGTTTTTT.

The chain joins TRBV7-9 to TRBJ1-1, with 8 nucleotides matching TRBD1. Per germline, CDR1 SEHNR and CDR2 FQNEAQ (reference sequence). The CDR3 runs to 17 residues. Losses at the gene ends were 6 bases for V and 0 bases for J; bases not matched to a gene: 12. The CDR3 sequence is CASRSRTGTTMNTEAFF. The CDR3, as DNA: TGTGCCAGCAGGAGCAGGACAGGGACCACCATGAACACTGAAGCTTTCTTT.

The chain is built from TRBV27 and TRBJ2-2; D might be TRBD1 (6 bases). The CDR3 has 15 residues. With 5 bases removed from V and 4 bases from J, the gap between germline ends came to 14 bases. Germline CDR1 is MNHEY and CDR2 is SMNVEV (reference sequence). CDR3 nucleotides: TGTGCCAGCAGTGATACAGGGTTTGGCACCGGGGAGCTGTTTTTT. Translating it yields CASSDTGFGTGELFF.

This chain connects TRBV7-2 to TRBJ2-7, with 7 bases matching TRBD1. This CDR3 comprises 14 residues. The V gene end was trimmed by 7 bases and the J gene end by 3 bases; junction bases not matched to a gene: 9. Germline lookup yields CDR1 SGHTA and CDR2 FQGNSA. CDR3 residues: CASTKTGSGYEQYF. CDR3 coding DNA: TGTGCCAGCACCAAGACAGGGTCAGGCTACGAGCAGTACTTC.

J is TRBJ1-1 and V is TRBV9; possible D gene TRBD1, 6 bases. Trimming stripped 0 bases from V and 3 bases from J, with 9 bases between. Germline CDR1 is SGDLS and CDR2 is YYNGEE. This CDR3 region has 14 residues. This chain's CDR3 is CASSVVGAYTEAFF. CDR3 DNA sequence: TGTGCCAGCAGCGTAGTGGGGGCTTACACTGAAGCTTTCTTT. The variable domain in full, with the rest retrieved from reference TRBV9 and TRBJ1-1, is DSGVTQTPKHLITATGQRVTLRCSPRSGDLSVYWYQQSLDQGLQFLIQYYNGEERAKGNILERFSAQQFPDLHSELNLSSLELGDSALYFCASSVVGAYTEAFFGQGTRLTVV.

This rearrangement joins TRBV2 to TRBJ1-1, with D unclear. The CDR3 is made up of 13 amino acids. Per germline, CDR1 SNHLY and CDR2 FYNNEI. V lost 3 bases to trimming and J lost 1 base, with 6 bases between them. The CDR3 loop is CASSDEWNTEAFF. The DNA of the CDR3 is TGTGCCAGCAGTGATGAGTGGAACACTGAAGCTTTCTTT.

In DNA form, the CDR3 reads TGTGCCAGCAGCCAGACCAGGGGACCTAACACTGAAGCTTTCTTT. This translates into CASSQTRGPNTEAFF. The chain uses TRBV4-2 and TRBJ1-1; D is perhaps TRBD1 (6 bases). V dropped 3 bases and J dropped 2 bases, with 13 bases sitting between them. The CDR3 totals 15 residues. CDR1 LGHNA and CDR2 YNFKEQ come from the germline V gene.

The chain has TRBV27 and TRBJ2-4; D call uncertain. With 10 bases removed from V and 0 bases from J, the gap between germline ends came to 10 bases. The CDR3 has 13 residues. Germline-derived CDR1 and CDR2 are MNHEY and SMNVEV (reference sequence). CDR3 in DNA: TGTGCCACCCGAGCCCTAGCCAAAAACATTCAGTACTTC. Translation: CATRALAKNIQYF.

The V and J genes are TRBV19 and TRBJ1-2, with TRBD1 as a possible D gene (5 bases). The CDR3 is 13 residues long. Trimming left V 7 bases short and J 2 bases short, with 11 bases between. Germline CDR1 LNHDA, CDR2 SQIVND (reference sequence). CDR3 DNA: TGTGCCAGTACTCTTGGGGGGAACTATGGCTACACCTTC. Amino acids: CASTLGGNYGYTF.

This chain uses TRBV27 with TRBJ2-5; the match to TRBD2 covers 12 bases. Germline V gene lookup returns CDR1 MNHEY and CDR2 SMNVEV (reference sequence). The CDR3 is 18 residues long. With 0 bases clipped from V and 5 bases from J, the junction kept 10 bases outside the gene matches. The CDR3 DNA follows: TGTGCCAGCAGTTTATCGAGGCTAGCGGGAGGGCGGGGGGAGACCCAGTACTTC. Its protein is CASSLSRLAGGRGETQYF.